In this sample, the clone carrying this T cell receptor (beta chain) turned up a few times. The antigen remains undetermined. The sample is drawn from a study of human T cells and chemical hapten exposure. Broader study findings: TCRs above 1 in 1000 frequency stayed constant with DPC sensitization. Versus controls, significantly more large CDR3 similarity clusters arose from expanded TCRs.

From germline, CDR1 is SGHRS and CDR2 YFSETQ. This CDR3 contains 15 residues. With V trimmed by 0 bases and J by 2 bases, 4 bases remained unmatched. Regarding time point: pre-sensitization, week 0. Treatment: therapeutic diphenylcyclopropenone sensitization with weekly scalp DPC. MiXCR, run by TCRdb on the RACE reads, gives a single entry per CDR3 protein. Altogether roughly 80,000 distinct CDR3 sequences are present, about 14% being singletons, with the ten largest covering 3.5% to 6%. The chain uses TRBV5-1 and TRBJ1-1, with TRBD1 matching over 7 bases. The sequenced sample was whole blood, obtained in connection with sensitization to the hapten diphenylcyclopropenone (DPC). The receptor was isolated from a woman aged 45-65 years with alopecia areata. Some clones in this sample may be carry-over from other donors' samples. The CDR3 region is CASSLAGTDNTEAFF. The CDR3 DNA reads TGCGCCAGCAGCTTGGCCGGGACAGATAACACTGAAGCTTTCTTT.